Described below is a single TCR beta chain sequence and its context. This receptor's antigen is unknown. Base quality data are lacking; no much larger clone is found one base away. The data were obtained in a study of blood T cell repertoires in COVID-19 (dated by TCRdb to about 2020). About the study as a whole: Collaborator samples came from the United States, Italy and Spain and covered acute and convalescent phases of COVID-19. The material from the prospective study consisted of cDNA or gDNA derived from T cells, B-cell-depleted T cells, or PBMCs. Subjects who had been exposed to COVID-19, were actively infected with it, or had recovered from it provided the deeply sampled blood TCRbeta repertoires that made up the dataset. The repertoires were released in a freely available public database intended as a resource for research on the immune response to SARS-CoV-2. Samples came from the ongoing ImmuneRACE study (first 160 participants) plus 1,254 subjects from 6 global collaborators. The sample metadata nearly always contained a de-identified subject ID, COVID-19 status, age in years and sex. Where available, HLA class I and class II types were obtained from metadata supplied by the sample provider rather than from assay-based typing.

The CDR3 spans 16 residues, from the cysteine through the phenylalanine. Only CDR3 DNA is held: 48 bases, read in frame from base 1. At the junction V is shortened by 0 bases and J by 0 bases, with 12 bases in between. From the germline V gene, CDR1 is SGHRS and CDR2 is YFSETQ. Participants in the prospective study were enrolled through a virtual design, were aged roughly 18 to 100 years, and lived in fewer than 30 United States geographic areas. To assign participants to cohorts, the prospective study relied on clinical history that participants themselves reported in a screening survey and a study questionnaire. Each participant in the prospective study had whole blood, serum and a nasopharyngeal or oropharyngeal swab collected by mobile phlebotomists. Participants in the prospective study had the option to provide additional blood draws and questionnaires over a roughly 2-month period. Before DNA extraction, prospective study blood samples were shipped either frozen or at room temperature.

TCRbeta CDR3 regions were amplified from genomic DNA by means of the immunoSEQ Assay, a bias-controlled multiplex PCR. Processing in the source paper ran as follows. Within the assay, amplification of reference gene primers was used to estimate how many nucleated cells each sample contained. Sequence reads were collapsed and filtered to measure the absolute abundance of every unique TCRbeta CDR3 rearrangement. For each sample, productive Simpson clonality was calculated as the square root of Simpson's diversity index across productive rearrangements. The table comes from immuneACCESS by way of TCRdb, which keeps in-frame sequences with V and J called. Part of the clones is missing from these tables; in studies checked, under half for an unresolved V gene and the rest for unknown reasons. V and J calls and clone size are as listed in that table; D and trimming were resolved from the DNA. This sample comprises around 230,000 clones, roughly 88% of them detected only once. About 4% of the sample is in the top ten clones.

Overall study results and their limits: The quantity of clinical and demographic metadata differed by source and by participant and was supplied without curation.

Sequenced sample: PBMCs or T cells enriched from blood (not recorded which). In this chain, TRBV5-1 is recombined with TRBJ1-1; the D gene lacks a confident call. This TCR was sampled from a woman between 40 and 50 years old with acute COVID-19. The CDR3 amino acid sequence is: CASSLGLENMNTEAFF. The DNA reads TGCGCCAGCAGCTTGGGCCTTGAAAACATGAACACTGAAGCTTTCTTT.